This TCR beta chain was captured in a study of blood T cells in healthy people across ages. Primers used in a second PCR of roughly 6 to 11 cycles were a sample-barcoded 5' primer and a J-beta primer mix. TCRdb independently ran MiXCR on the 5' RACE reads; one entry per CDR3 protein. The sample lists hundreds of thousands of distinct CDR3 sequences, roughly 25% occurring once. Regarding this clonotype: Its antigen is not known.

Germline assignment: CDR1 MNHEY and CDR2 SVGEGT. Between the trimmed V and J ends, which lost 5 bases and 6 bases, there was a span of 20 bases. The CDR3 length is 15 residues. General study findings and limits: TCR beta diversity, measured per million T cells, fell in a roughly linear way with age.

These same records also appear under a second study, on T cells of mothers and their children. Per that study: Per mother, over 8 million TCR beta CDR3 reads were obtained; per child, around 2.8 million. Slightly, though not significantly, more overlap was seen in related than in unrelated mother-child pairs.

V is TRBV6-2 or TRBV6-3 and J is TRBJ2-7, with no clear D. This sequence was found in a boy aged 10-17 years in good health. Input material: blood. This CDR3 reads CASSGPDHPKAEQYF. The CDR3 DNA sequence: TGTGCCAGCAGTGGGCCCGACCACCCGAAAGCCGAGCAGTACTTC.